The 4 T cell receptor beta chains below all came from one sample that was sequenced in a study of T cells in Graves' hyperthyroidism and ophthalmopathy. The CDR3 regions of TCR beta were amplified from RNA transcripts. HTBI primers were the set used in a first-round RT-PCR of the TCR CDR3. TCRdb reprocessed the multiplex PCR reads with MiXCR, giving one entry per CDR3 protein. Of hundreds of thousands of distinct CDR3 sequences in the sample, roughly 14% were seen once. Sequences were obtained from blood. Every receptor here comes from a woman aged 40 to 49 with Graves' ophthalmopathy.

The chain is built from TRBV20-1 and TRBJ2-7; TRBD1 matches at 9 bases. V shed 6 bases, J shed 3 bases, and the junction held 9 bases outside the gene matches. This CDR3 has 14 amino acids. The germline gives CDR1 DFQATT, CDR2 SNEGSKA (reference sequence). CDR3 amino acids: CSASGGQGDYEQYF. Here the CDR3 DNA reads TGCAGTGCCTCCGGGGGACAGGGAGACTACGAGCAGTACTTC.

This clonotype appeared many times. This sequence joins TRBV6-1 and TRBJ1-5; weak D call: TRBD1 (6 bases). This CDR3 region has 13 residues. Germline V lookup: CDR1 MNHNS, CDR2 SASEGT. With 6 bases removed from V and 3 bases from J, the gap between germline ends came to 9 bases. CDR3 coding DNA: TGTGCCAGCAGCGGACAGTCCAATCAGCCCCAGCATTTT. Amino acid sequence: CASSGQSNQPQHF.

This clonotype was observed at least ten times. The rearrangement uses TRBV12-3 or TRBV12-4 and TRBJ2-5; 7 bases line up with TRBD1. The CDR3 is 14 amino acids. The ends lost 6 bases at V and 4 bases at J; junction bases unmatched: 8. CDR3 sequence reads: CASRETGMRETQYF. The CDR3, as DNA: TGTGCCAGCAGGGAGACAGGGATGAGAGAGACCCAGTACTTC.

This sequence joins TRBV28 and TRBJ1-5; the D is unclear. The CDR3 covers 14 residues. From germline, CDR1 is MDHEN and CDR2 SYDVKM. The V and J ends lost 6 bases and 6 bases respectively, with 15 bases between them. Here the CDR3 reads CASSFEGGGQPQHF. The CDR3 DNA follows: TGTGCCAGCAGCTTCGAAGGAGGCGGTCAGCCCCAGCATTTT.